The 30 T cell receptor beta chains below were found in one sample sequenced in a study of OX40 agonist ivuxolimab in advanced cancers. Profiling relied on immunoSEQ multiplex PCR, and the TCRdb table lists in-frame clones only, not all of them. The top ten clones hold less than 2.5% of a sample with some 70,000 clones, 80% to 95% of them seen once. The material sequenced was CD4+ or CD8+ T cells sorted from blood, taken in a trial of the OX40 agonist ivuxolimab. The receptor set was obtained from an adult with an advanced solid tumor such as melanoma, head and neck, liver or kidney cancer.

The chain is built from TRBV5-1 and TRBJ2-3; 7 nucleotides match TRBD2. The CDR3 covers 14 residues. Trimming cost V 4 bases and J 5 bases; bases outside gene matches: 7. The germline V gene has CDR1 SGHRS and CDR2 YFSETQ. The CDR3 DNA follows: TGCGCCAGCAGCCCCCGGGGGGAGGGAGATACGCAGTATTTT. Translated: CASSPRGEGDTQYF.

This chain uses TRBV7-6 with TRBJ2-7; TRBD1 is a possible D gene (5 bases). Germline CDR1 is SGHVS and CDR2 is FNYEAQ. The CDR3 contains 14 residues. V was cut by 5 bases and J by 5 bases, with 16 bases left in between. CDR3 region: CASSPQGSYNEQYF. The CDR3 coding sequence is TGTGCCAGCAGCCCCCAGGGTTCCTACAACGAGCAGTACTTC.

This clone was detected only a few times. The chain has TRBV6-6 and TRBJ2-7; 10 bases align to TRBD2. V lost 5 bases and J lost 6; bases outside the gene matches: 7. CDR1 and CDR2 (germline): MNHNY, SVGAGI (reference sequence). The CDR3 is 14 amino acids. The CDR3 here is CASSLGLADGEQYF. In DNA, the CDR3 is TGTGCCAGCAGTCTTGGACTAGCGGATGGCGAGCAGTACTTC.

This clone has a single count. J is TRBJ2-5 and V is TRBV5-6; 11 positions agree with TRBD2. Germline values: CDR1 SGHDT, CDR2 YYEEEE. The CDR3 totals 14 residues. V lost 5 bases, J lost 5 bases, and 5 bases stayed unmatched. This CDR3 is CASRGSGGAETQYF. The CDR3 DNA is TGTGCCAGCAGGGGTAGCGGGGGGGCCGAGACCCAGTACTTC.

J is TRBJ2-7 and V is TRBV5-1; no clear D gene. V lost 0 bases to trimming and J lost 0 bases, with 10 bases between them. The germline V gene has CDR1 SGHRS and CDR2 YFSETQ. The CDR3 extends over 15 amino acids. CDR3 in DNA: TGCGCCAGCAGCTTGGACGTGACTGTCTCCTACGAGCAGTACTTC. This codes for CASSLDVTVSYEQYF.

The chain combines TRBV19 with TRBJ2-1; no reliable D call. The germline V and J ends were trimmed by 1 base and 4 bases, with 2 bases remaining between them. The CDR3 has 12 amino acids. Germline CDR1 and CDR2: LNHDA and SQIVND (reference sequence). The CDR3 reads CASSIVYNEQFF. In DNA form, the CDR3 reads TGTGCCAGTAGTATAGTATACAATGAGCAGTTCTTC.

This clone was picked up one time. J is TRBJ1-3 and V is TRBV28; the D is unclear. Germline CDR1 reads MDHEN; CDR2 reads SYDVKM. V lost 1 base and J lost 0, with 10 bases in between. This CDR3 contains 16 residues. CDR3 protein: CASSLSQGFSGNTIYF. CDR3 DNA: TGTGCCAGCAGTTTATCTCAAGGGTTCTCTGGAAACACCATATATTTT.

This chain links TRBV19 with TRBJ1-1; D gene uncertain. V was trimmed by 6 bases and J by 0 bases, leaving 17 bases between them. The CDR3 extends over 16 amino acids. The germline V gene encodes CDR1 LNHDA and CDR2 SQIVND (reference sequence). CDR3 DNA: TGTGCCAGTAGCAATACCCTGAGGGTCATGAACACTGAAGCTTTCTTT. Translation gives CASSNTLRVMNTEAFF.

The chain recombines TRBV28 with TRBJ2-7; D is uncertain. The germline V and J ends were trimmed by 5 bases and 4 bases, with 6 bases remaining between them. In germline, CDR1 is MDHEN, CDR2 SYDVKM. The CDR3 is made up of 11 amino acids. CDR3 region: CASSGEYEQYF. The CDR3 DNA sequence: TGTGCCAGCAGTGGAGAGTACGAGCAGTACTTC.

The CDR3 loop is CASSYSLGGGAGDTF. DNA for the CDR3: TGTGCCAGCAGTTACTCTCTAGGGGGGGGCGCGGGTGACACCTTC. This chain joins TRBV6-5 and TRBJ1-2; perhaps TRBD1 as D (6 bases). This CDR3 comprises 15 residues. CDR1 is MNHEY, CDR2 SVGAGI, per germline. Deletions cut 0 bases from V and 12 bases from J, with 20 bases between.

This chain links TRBV5-1 with TRBJ2-3; 8 bases fit TRBD1. There are 15 residues in the CDR3. The germline V gene encodes CDR1 SGHRS and CDR2 YFSETQ. J gave up 2 bases and V 5 bases, and 7 bases lay outside the gene matches. CDR3 in amino acids: CASSSGTGFTDTQYF. DNA for the CDR3: TGCGCCAGCAGTTCCGGGACAGGATTCACAGATACGCAGTATTTT.

This clone was observed once. The identical CDR3 is also encoded by other nucleotide sequences in the sample. The V gene is TRBV11-3, the J gene TRBJ2-7; the D is unclear. The V and J ends lost 0 bases and 3 bases respectively, with 3 bases between them. This CDR3 contains 12 residues. Germline V gene data show CDR1 as SGHNT and CDR2 as YENEEA. The CDR3 region has the DNA TGTGCCAGCAGCTTAGAAGGCTACGAGCAGTACTTC. Translation gives CASSLEGYEQYF.

The chain recombines TRBV28 with TRBJ2-7; 7 nucleotides agree with TRBD2. The CDR3 extends over 14 amino acids. V trimming: 6 bases; J trimming: 4 bases; junction bases outside the gene matches: 9. CDR1 is MDHEN and CDR2 is SYDVKM in the germline V gene. The CDR3 is CASRASGMRYEQYF. Written as DNA, the CDR3 is TGTGCCAGCAGGGCTAGCGGAATGCGGTACGAGCAGTACTTC. The full variable domain, with the rest looked up from reference TRBV28 and TRBJ2-7, is DVKVTQSSRYLVKRTGEKVFLECVQDMDHENMFWYRQDPGLGLRLIYFSYDVKMKEKGDIPEGYSVSREKKERFSLILESASTNQTSMYLCASRASGMRYEQYFGPGTRLTVT.

The chain is built from TRBV5-8 and TRBJ2-5, with 16 bases matching TRBD2. This CDR3 is built from 18 residues. The J segment lost 5 bases and the V segment lost 4 bases, leaving 11 bases of the junction unmatched. Looked up from germline, CDR1 is SGHTS and CDR2 is YDEGEE. CDR3 loop: CASSPTSGTSGGAETQYF. The CDR3 DNA reads as TGTGCCAGCAGCCCTACTTCAGGGACTAGCGGGGGGGCGGAGACCCAGTACTTC.

V gene TRBV6-1 combines with J gene TRBJ1-4, with TRBD1 matching 7 bases. The CDR3 spans 14 residues. Germline V gene sequence: CDR1 MNHNS, CDR2 SASEGT. Germline trimming cut 3 bases from V and 6 bases from J; bases unmatched to any gene: 4. For the CDR3, the DNA is TGTGCCAGCAGTGACAGGGGGAGGGATGAAAAACTGTTTTTT. It yields the protein CASSDRGRDEKLFF.

The V gene is TRBV7-3, the J gene TRBJ2-6; unclear D gene. The CDR3 loop spans 15 amino acids. The V end lost 0 bases, the J end lost 0 bases, and 3 bases lay between the germline ends. Germline V lookup: CDR1 SGHTA, CDR2 FQGTGA. The CDR3 protein is CASSLTASGANVLTF. As DNA, the CDR3 is TGTGCCAGCAGCTTAACGGCCTCTGGGGCCAACGTCCTGACTTTC.

The rearrangement uses TRBV5-6 and TRBJ2-3; the match to TRBD1 covers 8 bases. The CDR3 totals 14 residues. V lost 3 bases and J lost 3; bases outside the gene matches: 3. Germline assignment: CDR1 SGHDT and CDR2 YYEEEE. CDR3 nucleotide sequence: TGTGCCAGCAGCTGGACAGGGAAAACAGATACGCAGTATTTT. Translating gives CASSWTGKTDTQYF.

The chain uses TRBV4-1 and TRBJ1-2; D unresolved. Germline assignment: CDR1 MGHRA and CDR2 YSYEKL. This CDR3 contains 17 residues. V was pared by 1 base and J by 4 bases, with 19 bases between. The CDR3 DNA reads TGCGCCAGCAGCCAAGGCCCTCCCCGGGGATTCGGCTATGGCTACACCTTC. This codes for CASSQGPPRGFGYGYTF.

The chain recombines TRBV28 with TRBJ1-5, with D possibly TRBD1 on 5 matching bases. The length of the CDR3 is 16 residues. Trimming cost V 8 bases and J 3 bases, with 20 bases left between them. CDR1 is MDHEN and CDR2 is SYDVKM in the germline V gene. The CDR3 reads CASVAGRGRVNQPQHF. Here the CDR3 DNA reads TGTGCCAGCGTGGCCGGGCGGGGACGGGTCAATCAGCCCCAGCATTTT.

This rearrangement joins TRBV6-5 to TRBJ2-3; tentatively, D is TRBD1 or TRBD2 (7 bases each). Germline V gene sequence: CDR1 MNHEY, CDR2 SVGAGI. The CDR3 is 15 residues long. V dropped 4 bases and J dropped 5 bases, with 16 bases sitting between them. The CDR3 DNA reads as TGTGCCAGCAGTTTAGGGAGGGGGCAAGGAGATACGCAGTATTTT. Amino acid sequence: CASSLGRGQGDTQYF.

The sample holds one count of this clone. J is TRBJ2-7 and V is TRBV11-2, with D possibly TRBD2 on 6 matching bases. Germline CDR1 is SGHAT and CDR2 is FQNNGV. The CDR3 length is 13 residues. V was clipped by 6 bases and J by 4 bases, with 13 bases between them. The CDR3 spells CASSTGLRYEQYF. The CDR3 DNA is TGTGCCAGCAGTACGGGACTGAGGTACGAGCAGTACTTC.

V gene TRBV5-1 combines with J gene TRBJ2-2; 8 positions agree with TRBD2. The CDR3 covers 16 residues. V shed 6 bases and J 6 bases; nucleotides not matched to a gene: 13. Per the germline V gene, CDR1 is SGHRS and CDR2 is YFSETQ. This CDR3 is CASTSVPGLVAGELFF. The CDR3 DNA reads as TGCGCCAGCACCTCTGTCCCGGGACTAGTCGCCGGGGAGCTGTTTTTT.

V gene TRBV11-2 combines with J gene TRBJ2-1; D may correspond to TRBD1 or TRBD2 (5 bases each). The CDR3 loop spans 14 amino acids. V lost 5 bases and J 6 bases, leaving 14 bases between the germline ends. From germline, CDR1 is SGHAT and CDR2 FQNNGV. CDR3 DNA: TGTGCCAGCAGCCCCGGGGCCAGAGGCAATGAGCAGTTCTTC. It encodes CASSPGARGNEQFF.

This chain uses TRBV28 with TRBJ1-5; D gene uncertain. The germline CDR1 and CDR2 sequences are MDHEN and SYDVKM. The CDR3 covers 14 residues. V lost 6 bases, J lost 4 bases, and 13 bases lay in between. CDR3 nucleotides: TGTGCCAGCAGCCGTGGACCGCCGAATCAGCCCCAGCATTTT. Translation gives CASSRGPPNQPQHF.

The V and J genes are TRBV5-1 and TRBJ1-4; a possible D gene is TRBD1 (5 bases). V dropped 3 bases and J dropped 5 bases, with 14 bases sitting between them. The CDR3 covers 15 residues. CDR1 SGHRS and CDR2 YFSETQ come from the germline V gene. The CDR3 here is CASSSGGTVNEKLFF. Written as DNA, the CDR3 is TGCGCCAGCAGCTCCGGTGGGACGGTAAATGAAAAACTGTTTTTT.

The V and J genes are TRBV7-2 and TRBJ2-2; perhaps TRBD1 as D (6 bases). The CDR3 contains 14 residues. V was cut by 4 bases and J by 3 bases, with 9 bases left in between. Germline values: CDR1 SGHTA, CDR2 FQGNSA. CDR3 in amino acids: CASSSRTDTGELFF. The CDR3 nucleotides read TGTGCCAGCAGCTCCCGGACAGACACCGGGGAGCTGTTTTTT. The variable domain in full, with the rest retrieved from reference TRBV7-2 and TRBJ2-2, is GAGVSQSPSNKVTEKGKDVELRCDPISGHTALYWYRQSLGQGLEFLIYFQGNSAPDKSGLPSDRFSAERTGGSVSTLTIQRTQQEDSAVYLCASSSRTDTGELFFGEGSRLTVL.

The rearrangement joins TRBV18 to TRBJ1-5; D is possibly TRBD1 (6 bases). The germline V gene has CDR1 KGHSH and CDR2 LQKENI. The CDR3 is 14 residues long. Trimming removed 1 base at V and 5 bases at J, with 9 bases between. CDR3 residues: CASSPQGGDQPQHF. For the CDR3, the DNA is TGTGCCAGCTCACCACAAGGGGGGGATCAGCCCCAGCATTTT.

This chain connects TRBV7-2 to TRBJ1-2, with 7 bases lining up with TRBD1. CDR1 and CDR2 from the germline V gene are SGHTA and FQGNSA. J lost 0 bases, V lost 5 bases, and 6 bases had no gene match. The CDR3 extends over 15 amino acids. The chain's CDR3 is CASSVGTASNYGYTF. The CDR3, as DNA: TGTGCCAGCAGCGTAGGGACAGCTTCTAACTATGGCTACACCTTC.

The chain has TRBV20-1 and TRBJ2-5, with TRBD1 as a possible D gene (5 bases). The CDR3 runs 11 residues. V shed 4 bases and J shed 4 bases, with 7 bases lying between them. The V gene's germline CDR1 is DFQATT and CDR2 SNEGSKA (reference sequence). This CDR3 reads CSANRGETQYF. Written as DNA, the CDR3 is TGCAGTGCTAATAGGGGAGAGACCCAGTACTTC.

This sequence joins TRBV19 and TRBJ2-5; 11 bases agree with TRBD2. CDR3 length: 16 amino acids. Germline assignment: CDR1 LNHDA and CDR2 SQIVND (reference sequence). The V gene end was trimmed by 6 bases and the J gene end by 7 bases; junction bases not matched to a gene: 13. CDR3 bases: TGTGCCAGTAGAGAGATAGCGGGAGGGCCCTCGGGGACCCAGTACTTC. This translates into CASREIAGGPSGTQYF.